This T cell receptor (beta chain) appears in the sequencing data of a study of blood T cell repertoires in COVID-19. Study background: COVID-19 samples, acute and convalescent, were from the United States, Italy and Spain.

Per the study methods: Quantification of nucleated cells was approximated via reference gene primer amplification. Repertoires were generated with immunoSEQ multiplex PCR, while TCRdb's copy carries only in-frame clones and drops some. Clone size and V and J calls were adopted from that table, with D and trimming inferred from the DNA. The table lists about 180,000 clones, 79% of them singletons. During active infection, Seattle patients enrolled and were then monitored through disease. This TCR was recovered from a woman aged 60-70 years with COVID-19, enrolled during active disease. Sequencing was carried out using peripheral blood.

The CDR3 nucleotides read TGTGCCAGTAGTATAGCGGCAGGGTCGAGTGAGCAGTTCTTC. It is translated as CASSIAAGSSEQFF. The chain has TRBV19 and TRBJ2-1, with D perhaps matching TRBD1 (5 bases). V dropped 1 base and J dropped 9 bases, with 13 bases sitting between them. The CDR3 sequence is 14 residues long. Germline CDR1 LNHDA, CDR2 SQIVND (reference sequence).